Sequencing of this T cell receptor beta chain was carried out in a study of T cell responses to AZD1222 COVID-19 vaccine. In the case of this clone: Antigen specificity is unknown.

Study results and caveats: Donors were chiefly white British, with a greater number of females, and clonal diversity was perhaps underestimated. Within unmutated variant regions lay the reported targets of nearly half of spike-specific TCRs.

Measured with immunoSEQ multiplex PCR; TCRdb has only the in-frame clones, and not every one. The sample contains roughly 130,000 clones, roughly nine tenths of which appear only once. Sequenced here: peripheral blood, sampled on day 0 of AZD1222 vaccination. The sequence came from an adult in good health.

CDR3 residues: CASSDRKGARGYGYTF. Written as DNA, the CDR3 is TGTGCCAGCAGTGATCGTAAGGGGGCGCGGGGCTATGGCTACACCTTC. The chain uses TRBV27 and TRBJ1-2, with 7 bases aligning to TRBD1. This CDR3 comprises 16 residues. CDR1 and CDR2 (germline): MNHEY, SMNVEV (reference sequence). After removal of 5 bases from V and 4 bases from J, the junction contained 13 bases not matched to a gene.